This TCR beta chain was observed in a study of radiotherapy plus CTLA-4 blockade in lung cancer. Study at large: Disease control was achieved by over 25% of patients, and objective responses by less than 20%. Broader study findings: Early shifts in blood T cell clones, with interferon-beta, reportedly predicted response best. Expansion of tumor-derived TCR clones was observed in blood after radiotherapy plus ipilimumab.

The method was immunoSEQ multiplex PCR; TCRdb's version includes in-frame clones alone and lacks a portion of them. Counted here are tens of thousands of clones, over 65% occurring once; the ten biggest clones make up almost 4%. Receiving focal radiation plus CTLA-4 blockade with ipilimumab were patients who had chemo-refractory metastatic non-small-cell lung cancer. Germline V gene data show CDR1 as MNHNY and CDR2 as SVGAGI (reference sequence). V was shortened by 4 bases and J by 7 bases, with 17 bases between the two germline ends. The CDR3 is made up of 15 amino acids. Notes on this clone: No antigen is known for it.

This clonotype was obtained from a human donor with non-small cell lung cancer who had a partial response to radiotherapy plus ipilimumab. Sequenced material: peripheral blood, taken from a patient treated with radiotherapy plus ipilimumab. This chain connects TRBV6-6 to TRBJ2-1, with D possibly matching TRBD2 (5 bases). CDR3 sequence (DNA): TGTGCCAGCAGTTCCCCTTCGGGATTAGGGAATGAGCAGTTCTTC. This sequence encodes CASSSPSGLGNEQFF.